The rows below give T cell receptor beta chains drawn from one sample of a study of CD8 T cells in ankylosing spondylitis. TCRdb processed the 5' RACE reads anew with MiXCR; each CDR3 protein has one entry. The sample includes about 150,000 distinct CDR3 sequences, 44% of them seen just once. The sequencing input was synovial fluid, either unsorted or a sorted T cell fraction (not recorded which). The receptors were gathered from a male donor with ankylosing spondylitis. The CDR3 runs from the conserved cysteine through the conserved F or W. Each record gives: clone size, J gene, V gene, D gene, CDR3 protein, CDR3 DNA. A D gene is named only where the DNA matches it firmly. Clone size is shown for a subset of rows, as once, few, many or a class of expanded clone.

abundance: .; j_gene: TRBJ1-2; v_gene: TRBV11-2; d_gene: .; CDR3aa: CASSLVRYYGYTF; CDR3nt: TGTGCCAGCAGCTTAGTACGGTACTATGGCTACACCTTC
abundance: once; j_gene: TRBJ2-2; v_gene: TRBV5-1; d_gene: .; CDR3aa: CASSLGARTAITGELFF; CDR3nt: TGCGCCAGCAGCCTGGGGGCCCGGACAGCAATCACCGGGGAGCTGTTTTTT
abundance: .; j_gene: TRBJ2-1; v_gene: TRBV6-2/TRBV6-3; d_gene: .; CDR3aa: CASNPLERRYHNEQFF; CDR3nt: TGTGCCAGCAACCCACTTGAGCGGAGGTATCACAATGAGCAGTTCTTC
abundance: .; j_gene: TRBJ2-2; v_gene: TRBV24-1; d_gene: .; CDR3aa: CATSPGAGDTGELFF; CDR3nt: TGTGCCACCAGTCCCGGGGCAGGGGATACCGGGGAGCTGTTTTTT
abundance: .; j_gene: TRBJ2-7; v_gene: TRBV20-1; d_gene: TRBD2; CDR3aa: CSARTSSGPDSYEQYF; CDR3nt: TGCAGTGCTAGAACCTCTAGCGGGCCGGACTCCTACGAGCAGTACTTC
abundance: .; j_gene: TRBJ2-1; v_gene: TRBV27; d_gene: TRBD2; CDR3aa: CASRGLAGGKANEQFF; CDR3nt: TGTGCCAGCAGGGGGCTAGCGGGAGGGAAGGCCAATGAGCAGTTCTTC
abundance: once; j_gene: TRBJ1-2; v_gene: TRBV20-1; d_gene: TRBD1; CDR3aa: CSARDRGQYYGYTF; CDR3nt: TGCAGTGCTAGAGACAGGGGGCAATACTATGGCTACACCTTC
abundance: .; j_gene: TRBJ2-3; v_gene: TRBV14; d_gene: .; CDR3aa: CASSQVYRADTQYF; CDR3nt: TGTGCCAGCAGCCAAGTGTACCGCGCAGATACGCAGTATTTT
abundance: .; j_gene: TRBJ2-5; v_gene: TRBV29-1; d_gene: .; CDR3aa: CSMESGAGEGETQYF; CDR3nt: TGCAGCATGGAAAGCGGGGCAGGGGAAGGGGAGACCCAGTACTTC
abundance: few; j_gene: TRBJ1-3; v_gene: TRBV12-3/TRBV12-4; d_gene: TRBD1; CDR3aa: CASSSGQGVLRGNTIYF; CDR3nt: TGTGCCAGCAGTTCTGGCCAGGGGGTCCTCCGGGGAAACACCATATATTTT